This T cell receptor beta chain was retrieved from a study of control samples from healthy donors and cancer patients. Germline lookup yields CDR1 SGHAT and CDR2 FQNNGV. With 3 bases removed from V and 3 bases from J, the gap between germline ends came to 11 bases. This CDR3 is 14 amino acids long. Repertoires were generated with immunoSEQ multiplex PCR, while TCRdb's copy carries only in-frame clones and drops some. This table holds about 220,000 clones, about 93% found once. Material for sequencing was blood. The V gene is TRBV11-2, the J gene TRBJ1-1, with D tentatively TRBD1 (5 bases). The clonotype was recovered from a man aged 45-65 years in good health. CDR3 residues: CASSLGTTYTEAFF. In DNA, the CDR3 is TGTGCCAGCAGCTTGGGGACCACATACACTGAAGCTTTCTTT.